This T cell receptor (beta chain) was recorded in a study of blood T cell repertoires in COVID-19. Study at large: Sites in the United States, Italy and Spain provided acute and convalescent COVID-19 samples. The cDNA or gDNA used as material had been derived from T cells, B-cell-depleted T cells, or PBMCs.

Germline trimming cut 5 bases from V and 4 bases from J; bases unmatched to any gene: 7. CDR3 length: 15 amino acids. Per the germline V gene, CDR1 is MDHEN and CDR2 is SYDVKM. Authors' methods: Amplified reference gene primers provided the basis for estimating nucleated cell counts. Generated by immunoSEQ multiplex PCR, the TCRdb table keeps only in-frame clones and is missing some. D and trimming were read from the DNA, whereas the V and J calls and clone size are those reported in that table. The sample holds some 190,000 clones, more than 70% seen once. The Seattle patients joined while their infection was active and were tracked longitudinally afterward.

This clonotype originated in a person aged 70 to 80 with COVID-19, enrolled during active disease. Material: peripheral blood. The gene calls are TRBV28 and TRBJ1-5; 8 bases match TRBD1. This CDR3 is CASSPGTGRNQPQHF. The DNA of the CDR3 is TGTGCCAGCAGTCCCGGGACAGGACGGAATCAGCCCCAGCATTTT. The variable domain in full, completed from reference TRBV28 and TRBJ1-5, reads DVKVTQSSRYLVKRTGEKVFLECVQDMDHENMFWYRQDPGLGLRLIYFSYDVKMKEKGDIPEGYSVSREKKERFSLILESASTNQTSMYLCASSPGTGRNQPQHFGDGTRLSIL.